The 5 T cell receptor beta chains presented below share a single source sample, sequenced in a study of graft-versus-host responses after intestinal transplantation. Here immunoSEQ multiplex PCR was the method, and the copy in TCRdb shows in-frame clones only, minus some. The sample shows roughly 20,000 clones, 50% to 60% of them seen only once. The sequencing used alloreactive CD4+ T cells from a mixed lymphocyte reaction culture, collected before intestinal transplant. Subset in this sample: CFSE-low proliferating T cells sorted from approximately six-day pre-transplant mixed lymphocyte reaction (GvH or HvG direction). The receptors originated from a human patient who received an intestinal transplant.

The CDR3 coding sequence is TGTGCCAGCTCACCATTTGAGGAGACCCAGTACTTC. Translating gives CASSPFEETQYF. The rearrangement joins TRBV18 to TRBJ2-5; unclear D gene. The CDR3 consists of 12 residues. From germline, CDR1 is KGHSH and CDR2 LQKENI. V lost 2 bases to trimming and J lost 5 bases, with 6 bases between them.

CDR3 in amino acids: CASTLGGGPGQPQHF. CDR3 nucleotides: TGTGCCAGCACCCTCGGCGGGGGGCCGGGGCAGCCCCAGCATTTT. V is TRBV7-9 and J is TRBJ1-5; D might be TRBD1 (6 bases). This CDR3 has 15 residues. Trimming pared 7 bases from V and 7 bases from J, leaving 20 bases between. Germline loops: CDR1 SEHNR, CDR2 FQNEAQ (reference sequence).

This clone turned up a few times. The V and J genes are TRBV7-2 and TRBJ2-2, with 7 bases fitting TRBD1. This CDR3 is 14 amino acids long. Germline V CDR1 and CDR2: SGHTA, FQGNSA. The V and J ends lost 4 bases and 7 bases, in that order; junction bases with no gene match: 6. CDR3 amino acids: CASSSDRVFGELFF. The CDR3 DNA reads as TGTGCCAGCAGCTCCGACAGGGTGTTCGGGGAGCTGTTTTTT.

This chain connects TRBV6-6 to TRBJ1-4; D remains ambiguous. The CDR3 extends over 15 amino acids. Germline V CDR1 and CDR2: MNHNY, SVGAGI (reference sequence). V shed 0 bases and J shed 8 bases, with 13 bases lying between them. CDR3 amino acids: CASSYSWRAGEKLFF. Here the CDR3 DNA reads TGTGCCAGCAGTTACTCCTGGAGGGCGGGGGAAAAACTGTTTTTT.

The V gene is TRBV19, the J gene TRBJ2-1; 12 bases line up with TRBD2. Germline V gives CDR1 LNHDA, CDR2 SQIVND (reference sequence). V lost 6 bases, J lost 0 bases, and 0 bases stayed unmatched. The CDR3 sequence is 15 residues long. DNA for the CDR3: TGTGCCAGTAGGACTAGCGGGAGCTCCTACAATGAGCAGTTCTTC. Encoded protein: CASRTSGSSYNEQFF.